This is a list of T cell receptor beta chains from one sample in a study of vaccination and CD4 T cells after COVID-19. For these TCRs, the target antigens are not known. Each CDR3 protein is one row after TCRdb ran MiXCR on the PCR reads. The table includes approximately 8,800 distinct CDR3 sequences, around three fifths detected once. The sequenced material came from CD4+ T cells from blood, cultured in vitro. Receptors originate from a human donor who had recovered from COVID-19. Each CDR3 is given with its conserved first and last residue. The order of the fields is D gene, clone size, V gene, J gene, CDR3 DNA, CDR3 protein. The D gene is left open where the match is weak. Size values are once, few and many counts, or a class for expanded clones, and some rows have none.

.	once	TRBV4-2	TRBJ2-7	TGTGCCAGCAGCCCCCGTTTAGGCGAGCAGTACTTC	CASSPRLGEQYF
.	once	TRBV28	TRBJ1-3	TGTGCCAGCAGTGGAAACACCATATATTTT	CASSGNTIYF
.	few	TRBV15	TRBJ1-2	TGTGCCACCAGCAGCCCCCCGCGGGGAACCTATGGCTACACCTTC	CATSSPPRGTYGYTF
TRBD2	.	TRBV27	TRBJ2-5	TGTGCCACTAAGACTAGCGGGAGAGGAGAGACCCAGTACTTC	CATKTSGRGETQYF
TRBD1	.	TRBV7-2	TRBJ1-5	TGTGCCAGCAGCCCGACAGGGGGCCGGCAGCCCCAGCATTTT	CASSPTGGRQPQHF
.	few	TRBV28	TRBJ1-2	TGTGCCAGCAGGGGATTAGGAGGCTACACCTTC	CASRGLGGYTF
.	.	TRBV24-1	TRBJ1-2	TGTGCCACCAGTGACCTCCGGGACGCAACCGGCTACACCTTC	CATSDLRDATGYTF
.	few	TRBV24-1	TRBJ2-1	TGTGCCACCAGTGATCGTTCCTTACCGGAGAGGTTCTTC	CATSDRSLPERFF
.	few	TRBV20-1	TRBJ1-2	TGCAGTGCTTCCCTTACAGAGGGCAGGGGCTACACCTTC	CSASLTEGRGYTF
.	.	TRBV6-1	TRBJ2-5	TGTGCCAGCAGTGTTCAGGGCCCCCGGTACTTC	CASSVQGPRYF
TRBD1	large	TRBV10-3	TRBJ1-1	TGTGCCATCAGGGGACAGGTGGGGAACACTGAAGCTTTCTTT	CAIRGQVGNTEAFF
.	.	TRBV20-1	TRBJ2-7	TGCAGTGCTAGGGGACCCTCTCCGGGTGGCGAGCAGTACTTC	CSARGPSPGGEQYF
.	.	TRBV7-2	TRBJ1-2	TGTGCCAGCAGCTACCTTTCGGGGACGAATGGCTACACCTTC	CASSYLSGTNGYTF
.	once	TRBV5-4	TRBJ2-7	TGTGCCAGCAGCTCACCCTACGAGCAGTACTTC	CASSSPYEQYF
.	few	TRBV20-1	TRBJ2-7	TGCAGTGCTCAACGGGGTTACGAGCAGTACTTC	CSAQRGYEQYF
TRBD2	once	TRBV24-1	TRBJ2-5	TGTGCCACCAGTGATTTACTAGCGGGAGAGACCCAGTACTTC	CATSDLLAGETQYF